This TCR beta chain was captured in a study of blood T cell repertoires in COVID-19. The ends were cut back, 6 bases at V and 7 bases at J, with 15 bases in the middle. This CDR3 has 13 residues. CDR1 is GTSNPN, CDR2 SVGIG, per germline (reference sequence). Sequencing was performed with immunoSEQ multiplex PCR; in TCRdb, only in-frame clones are kept and a portion is missing. The data hold 55,000 to 95,000 clones, with about 84% observed a single time. The genes are TRBV30 and TRBJ1-4, with D hard to call. The sample consisted of peripheral blood. The clonotype originates from an older woman with acute or convalescent COVID-19. The CDR3 sequence: CACQRGGVEKLFF. CDR3 nucleotide sequence: TGTGCCTGCCAGCGGGGAGGCGTTGAAAAACTGTTTTTT.